This entry describes one T cell receptor (beta chain). This sample was included in a study of shared clonotypes between healthy human individuals. Unsorted PBMC DNA was run through sequencing on ten immunoSEQ deep assay plates. Sequencing used immunoSEQ multiplex PCR; TCRdb keeps in-frame clones, though not all of them. This table has fewer than 700,000 clones, 70% to 80% appearing once. Between the trimmed V and J ends, which lost 0 bases and 2 bases, there was a span of 14 bases. This CDR3 is 16 amino acids long. CDR1 and CDR2 (germline): GTSNPN, SVGIG (reference sequence). This TCR derives from a woman aged 40-49 years in good health. Some clones in this sample may be carry-over from other donors' samples. The chain links TRBV30 to TRBJ2-1, with TRBD2 as a possible D gene (5 bases). Sequencing input: PBMCs. In DNA, the CDR3 is TGTGCCTGGAGTGTACTAGAGTTGCCTCCCTACAATGAGCAGTTCTTC. Translation: CAWSVLELPPYNEQFF.